The clone carrying this T cell receptor beta chain was seen ten or more times. The sample is drawn from a study of T-cell reconstitution after alpha-beta-depleted transplantation in children. This CDR3 contains 13 residues. J gave up 7 bases and V 7 bases, and 7 bases lay outside the gene matches. TCRbeta library preparation incorporated unique molecular identifiers. TCRdb fed the PCR reads into MiXCR, producing one record per CDR3 protein. The table has hundreds of thousands of distinct CDR3 sequences, roughly 10% seen once. The chain couples TRBV12-3 or TRBV12-4 to TRBJ2-1; 7 bases line up with TRBD2. The specimen comprised PBMCs from the stem cell graft donor, sampled from the stem cell graft. The sequence was collected from a human donor who donated a stem cell graft to a child with acute lymphoblastic leukemia. The DNA of the CDR3 is TGTGCCAGCACCGAGACTAGCTTAAATGAGCAGTTCTTC. Encoded protein: CASTETSLNEQFF.